This T cell receptor (beta chain) was sequenced for a study of T cells expressing NK-cell markers. Across the study: Seven HCMV-seropositive donors and one seronegative donor made up the eight sequenced donors. Findings and caveats of the study: The CD3+CD56-NKG2C+ fraction of a few donors was also led by these clonotypes. CD8+ T cells in more than five donors included dominant NKG2C+ clonotypes at 1.0-7.0%.

CDR3 length: 18 amino acids. Per the germline V gene, CDR1 is SGHNT and CDR2 is YYREEE (reference sequence). Synthesis of TCR beta cDNA relied on 5'RACE template switching carrying UMIs. Following a re-call of the 5' RACE reads, TCRdb has one entry per CDR3 protein and lacks DNA. The sample totals 250,000 or so distinct CDR3 sequences. With regard to this clonotype: Antigen unknown.

The clonotype was recovered from a woman aged 18-69 years in good health. Sequenced material: blood T cells: a sorted CD56 or NKG2C T cell subset, CD4+ or CD8+ T cells, or bulk PBMC T cells (not recorded which). The rearrangement links TRBV5-4 to TRBJ2-6; without DNA, the TCRdb call of TRBD2 cannot be checked. CDR3 loop: CASSFLRRESPGANVLTF.